The 17 T cell receptor beta chains given below trace back to one sample, sequenced in a study of cytomegalovirus exposure and HLA in healthy donors. This PCR relied on a set of 60 Vbeta primers and 13 Jbeta primers. The data were produced by immunoSEQ multiplex PCR, yet TCRdb's version contains in-frame clones alone and is incomplete. The sample yields about 170,000 clones, about 75% seen once. The sequencing sample was made of PBMCs. The receptors come from a female donor in good health and CMV-seronegative.

This chain uses TRBV10-3 with TRBJ2-7, with D possibly matching TRBD2 (5 bases). V was shortened by 2 bases and J by 2 bases, with 10 bases between the two germline ends. Germline CDR1 and CDR2: ENHRY and SYGVKD. The CDR3 has 14 residues. The DNA of the CDR3 is TGTGCCATCAGTGAGGGAGGAATTACCTACGAGCAGTACTTC. Protein product: CAISEGGITYEQYF.

This sequence joins TRBV5-5 and TRBJ2-1; tentative D call: TRBD2 (5 bases). The CDR3 extends over 16 amino acids. Germline lookup yields CDR1 SGHKS and CDR2 YYEKEE (reference sequence). V lost 4 bases and J 1 base, leaving 15 bases between the germline ends. This CDR3 reads CASSGRTRLSYNEQFF. CDR3 coding DNA: TGTGCCAGCAGCGGCCGGACTCGGCTTTCCTACAATGAGCAGTTCTTC. Combining the CDR3 with reference TRBV5-5 and TRBJ2-1 gives the whole variable domain DAGVTQSPTHLIKTRGQQVTLRCSPISGHKSVSWYQQVLGQGPQFIFQYYEKEERGRGNFPDRFSARQFPNYSSELNVNALLLGDSALYLCASSGRTRLSYNEQFFGPGTRLTVL.

In its sample, this clone was seen a few times. This chain uses TRBV5-4 with TRBJ2-2, with TRBD1 as a possible D gene (6 bases). CDR3 length: 15 amino acids. V was trimmed by 2 bases and J by 5 bases, leaving 13 bases between them. The V gene's germline CDR1 is SGHNT and CDR2 YYREEE (reference sequence). The CDR3 spells CASSLGGSGTGELFF. CDR3 bases: TGTGCCAGCAGCTTAGGGGGATCGGGGACCGGGGAGCTGTTTTTT.

This clone was seen just once. This chain links TRBV30 with TRBJ2-3, with D unresolved. Between the trimmed V and J ends, which lost 4 bases and 1 base, there was a span of 6 bases. This CDR3 has 12 residues. Germline V gene sequence: CDR1 GTSNPN, CDR2 SVGIG (reference sequence). The CDR3, as DNA: TGTGCCTGGACGCAGGGCACAGATACGCAGTATTTT. Translation: CAWTQGTDTQYF.

This clone was seen only a few times. The gene calls are TRBV7-3 and TRBJ2-3; 7 bases are shared with TRBD2. The V segment lost 5 bases and the J segment 2 bases; nucleotides outside the gene matches: 10. This CDR3 has 16 amino acids. Germline V CDR1 and CDR2: SGHTA, FQGTGA. The chain's CDR3 is CASSPRGDRSTDTQYF. CDR3 sequence (DNA): TGTGCCAGCAGCCCCCGGGGGGATAGGTCCACAGATACGCAGTATTTT.

The chain combines TRBV15 with TRBJ2-2; possibly TRBD1 for D (7 bases). V was shortened by 8 bases and J by 7 bases, with 17 bases between the two germline ends. CDR1 is LNHNV, CDR2 YYDKDF, per germline (reference sequence). The CDR3 is 14 residues long. The CDR3 protein is CATRQEGASGELFF. The CDR3 bases are TGTGCCACCCGCCAGGAGGGGGCGAGCGGGGAGCTGTTTTTT.

The rearrangement links TRBV7-3 to TRBJ2-3; 8 bases match TRBD1. V lost 0 bases and J lost 4; bases outside the gene matches: 3. This CDR3 region has 15 residues. CDR1 is SGHTA and CDR2 is FQGTGA in the germline V gene. The CDR3 nucleotides are TGTGCCAGCAGCTTAACGACAGGGGTGGCAGATACGCAGTATTTT. Its protein is CASSLTTGVADTQYF.

This clone was detected only once. The chain has TRBV15 and TRBJ2-7; TRBD2 is a possible D gene (6 bases). The CDR3 is 16 residues long. The germline V gene has CDR1 LNHNV and CDR2 YYDKDF (reference sequence). Trimming left V 0 bases short and J 6 bases short, with 18 bases between. CDR3 amino acids: CATSRDPVGGSGEQYF. The DNA of the CDR3 is TGTGCCACCAGCAGAGATCCCGTGGGGGGTAGTGGCGAGCAGTACTTC.

This clone occurred once. The chain joins TRBV5-4 to TRBJ2-1; 10 bases map to TRBD2. CDR1 and CDR2 (germline): SGHNT, YYREEE (reference sequence). The CDR3 is made up of 18 amino acids. V dropped 0 bases and J dropped 9; count of bases not matched to a gene: 15. The CDR3 region has the DNA TGTGCCAGCAGCTTGGGAAGAGGCGGTAGCGGGAGGATAGGTGAGCAGTTCTTC. It specifies CASSLGRGGSGRIGEQFF.

This chain uses TRBV29-1 with TRBJ2-1, with 8 bases aligning to TRBD2. The CDR3 consists of 13 residues. Trimming at V came to 5 bases and at J to 0 bases, leaving 0 bases not matched to a gene. Looked up from germline, CDR1 is SQVTM and CDR2 is ANQGSEA. The CDR3 here is CSVSGSSYNEQFF. Written as DNA, the CDR3 is TGCAGCGTTAGCGGGAGCTCCTACAATGAGCAGTTCTTC.

The V and J genes are TRBV29-1 and TRBJ2-1; 10 nucleotides align to TRBD2. Germline CDR1 and CDR2: SQVTM and ANQGSEA. This CDR3 has 16 amino acids. Trimming removed 0 bases from V and 9 bases from J; junction bases left unmatched: 11. As DNA, the CDR3 is TGCAGCGTTGAAGATACTCGGCCTAGCGGGAGTAGTGAGCAGTTCTTC. Its translation is CSVEDTRPSGSSEQFF.

V and J are TRBV18 and TRBJ1-1; D gene unclear. Germline lookup yields CDR1 KGHSH and CDR2 LQKENI. The germline V and J ends were trimmed by 3 bases and 4 bases, with 12 bases remaining between them. The CDR3 is 14 amino acids. The CDR3 loop is CASSPEGGPTEAFF. Written as DNA, the CDR3 is TGTGCCAGCTCACCGGAGGGAGGCCCCACTGAAGCTTTCTTT. The full variable domain, completed using reference TRBV18 and TRBJ1-1, is NAGVMQNPRHLVRRRGQEARLRCSPMKGHSHVYWYRQLPEEGLKFMVYLQKENIIDESGMPKERFSAEFPKEGPSILRIQQVVRGDSAAYFCASSPEGGPTEAFFGQGTRLTVV.

This clone was seen a handful of times. V gene TRBV11-1 combines with J gene TRBJ2-7; D is ambiguous. The CDR3 extends over 14 amino acids. The V gene lost 0 bases and the J gene lost 0 bases, with 6 bases spanning the gap. The V gene's germline CDR1 is SGHAT and CDR2 FQDESV (reference sequence). CDR3 protein: CASSLAQASYEQYF. In DNA form, the CDR3 reads TGTGCCAGCAGCTTAGCGCAGGCCTCCTACGAGCAGTACTTC. Together with reference TRBV11-1 and TRBJ2-7, the CDR3 gives the full variable domain: EAEVAQSPRYKITEKSQAVAFWCDPISGHATLYWYRQILGQGPELLVQFQDESVVDDSQLPKDRFSAERLKGVDSTLKIQPAELGDSAMYLCASSLAQASYEQYFGPGTRLTVT.

This rearrangement joins TRBV27 to TRBJ2-7; TRBD1 matches at 7 bases. V shed 5 bases and J 5 bases; nucleotides not matched to a gene: 12. Germline CDR1 and CDR2: MNHEY and SMNVEV (reference sequence). The CDR3 covers 15 residues. CDR3 in DNA: TGTGCCAGCAGTCCCCGACAGGGACAGATAAACGAGCAGTACTTC. Residues: CASSPRQGQINEQYF.

The J gene is TRBJ1-2, the V gene TRBV5-4; 7 bases align to TRBD1. V gave up 1 base and J gave up 3 bases; unmatched junction bases: 0. CDR3 length: 13 residues. CDR1 is SGHNT and CDR2 is YYREEE in the germline V gene (reference sequence). The CDR3 region is CASSLTGDYGYTF. The CDR3 bases are TGTGCCAGCAGCTTGACAGGGGACTATGGCTACACCTTC.

This sequence joins TRBV6-1 and TRBJ1-5, with D uncertain. The CDR3 is 17 amino acids. Germline V gene lookup returns CDR1 MNHNS and CDR2 SASEGT. V was shortened by 2 bases and J by 11 bases, with 25 bases between the two germline ends. CDR3 nucleotide sequence: TGTGCCAGCAGTGAAAGTAACTTGTGGGCCTTACAATCAGCCCAGCATTTT. Translated, it gives CASSESNLWALQSAQHF.

This clone has just a few counts. The J gene is TRBJ2-3, the V gene TRBV9, with 12 bases matching TRBD1. The V gene's germline CDR1 is SGDLS and CDR2 YYNGEE. V shed 4 bases and J 5 bases; nucleotides not matched to a gene: 5. The CDR3 loop spans 15 amino acids. DNA for the CDR3: TGTGCCAGCAGCTGGGGACAGGGGGCGCAAGATACGCAGTATTTT. Protein: CASSWGQGAQDTQYF.